The next 28 T cell receptor beta chains were all read from a single sample in a study of early T cells in non-severe SARS-CoV-2 infection. TCRdb re-analysed the 5' RACE reads in MiXCR, keeping a single row per CDR3 protein. Of approximately 35,000 distinct CDR3 sequences in the sample, approximately 5% were seen once. Sequenced input: whole blood. Every receptor here comes from an adult who was a healthcare worker with PCR-confirmed SARS-CoV-2 infection or an uninfected control (not recorded which).

Only a few counts were recorded for this clonotype. The chain employs TRBV28 and TRBJ2-2; D remains ambiguous. This CDR3 region has 14 residues. V was cut by 2 bases and J by 1 base, with 5 bases left in between. CDR1 is MDHEN and CDR2 is SYDVKM in the germline V gene. The CDR3 loop reads CASSLLRNTGELFF. CDR3 nucleotides: TGTGCCAGCAGTTTACTTCGGAACACCGGGGAGCTGTTTTTT. Full variable domain (outside the CDR3, taken from reference TRBV28 and TRBJ2-2): DVKVTQSSRYLVKRTGEKVFLECVQDMDHENMFWYRQDPGLGLRLIYFSYDVKMKEKGDIPEGYSVSREKKERFSLILESASTNQTSMYLCASSLLRNTGELFFGEGSRLTVL.

This clonotype was counted ten times or more. This chain uses TRBV20-1 with TRBJ2-1; 10 nucleotides match TRBD2. Germline-derived CDR1 and CDR2 are DFQATT and SNEGSKA (reference sequence). The CDR3 is 19 residues long. With 1 base clipped from V and 2 bases from J, the junction kept 14 bases outside the gene matches. This CDR3 is CSARGVSGRTLLTYNEQFF. CDR3 DNA sequence: TGCAGTGCTAGAGGTGTTAGCGGGAGGACTCTTTTGACCTACAATGAGCAGTTCTTC.

This clonotype has ten or more counts. This chain uses TRBV7-2 with TRBJ1-2, with 7 nucleotides matching TRBD1. Germline V gene data show CDR1 as SGHTA and CDR2 as FQGNSA. The CDR3 has 15 amino acids. The ends lost 0 bases at V and 4 bases at J; junction bases unmatched: 5. CDR3 nucleotides: TGTGCCAGCAGCTTAGCGATCCAGGGGGGCTATGGCTACACCTTC. This gives the protein CASSLAIQGGYGYTF.

This clonotype has a count of ten or more. The rearrangement joins TRBV9 to TRBJ2-3; the D is unclear. From germline, CDR1 is SGDLS and CDR2 YYNGEE. This CDR3 has 14 amino acids. V lost 0 bases, J lost 0 bases, and 5 bases lay in between. Here the CDR3 reads CASSVVGSTDTQYF. The DNA for the CDR3 is TGTGCCAGCAGCGTAGTCGGGAGCACAGATACGCAGTATTTT.

The sample holds a few counts of this clonotype. CDR3 in DNA: TGTGCCAGCAGTGACAGTGGAAGCACAGATACGCAGTATTTT. Translating gives CASSDSGSTDTQYF. V gene TRBV2 combines with J gene TRBJ2-3, with unresolved D. Germline CDR1 reads SNHLY; CDR2 reads FYNNEI. This CDR3 spans 14 amino acids. V dropped 3 bases and J dropped 0 bases, with 7 bases sitting between them.

This clonotype was picked up many times. The chain couples TRBV7-9 to TRBJ1-3; TRBD1 might be the D (5 bases). Trimming shortened V by 6 bases and J by 8 bases, and 5 bases separated the two germline ends. The CDR3 is 10 residues long. Germline V lookup: CDR1 SEHNR, CDR2 FQNEAQ (reference sequence). In DNA, the CDR3 is TGTGCCAGCAGACAGGACACCATATATTTT. Translation: CASRQDTIYF.

This clonotype was recorded many times. The chain uses TRBV7-9 and TRBJ2-6, with D possibly being TRBD2 (5 bases). The ends were cut back, 4 bases at V and 3 bases at J, with 10 bases in the middle. The CDR3 extends over 15 amino acids. Germline CDR1 and CDR2: SEHNR and FQNEAQ (reference sequence). The chain's CDR3 is CASSSRRFGANVLTF. The DNA for the CDR3 is TGTGCCAGCAGCTCCAGGAGGTTTGGGGCCAACGTCCTGACTTTC.

The V gene is TRBV13, the J gene TRBJ2-7; no clear D. Germline V lookup: CDR1 PRHDT, CDR2 FYEKMQ (reference sequence). Between the trimmed V and J ends, which lost 5 bases and 2 bases, there was a span of 16 bases. This CDR3 region has 15 residues. This chain's CDR3 is CASSPSMFTTYEQYF. CDR3 sequence (DNA): TGTGCCAGCAGCCCCAGCATGTTCACAACCTACGAGCAGTACTTC.

This clonotype was seen many times. The chain is built from TRBV5-1 and TRBJ2-5; no reliable D call. The CDR3 consists of 13 residues. The V gene's germline CDR1 is SGHRS and CDR2 YFSETQ. Between the trimmed V and J ends, which lost 7 bases and 2 bases, there was a span of 12 bases. CDR3 region: CASCSEVQETQYF. In nucleotides, the CDR3 is TGCGCCAGCTGCTCGGAAGTACAAGAGACCCAGTACTTC. Combining the CDR3 with reference TRBV5-1 and TRBJ2-5 gives the whole variable domain KAGVTQTPRYLIKTRGQQVTLSCSPISGHRSVSWYQQTPGQGLQFLFEYFSETQRNKGNFPGRFSGRQFSNSRSEMNVSTLELGDSALYLCASCSEVQETQYFGPGTRLLVL.

This clonotype occurred many times. The chain joins TRBV12-3 or TRBV12-4 to TRBJ2-4; D could derive from TRBD1 or TRBD2 (6 bases each). CDR3 length: 16 residues. V lost 4 bases and J 7 bases, leaving 20 bases between the germline ends. CDR3 coding DNA: TGTGCCAGCAGTTCTCGGGGGCGAGAGGGTAGGAACATTCAGTACTTC. Translating it yields CASSSRGREGRNIQYF.

In DNA form, the CDR3 reads TGTGCCAGCAGTACTAGCGGGATTACAGATACGCAGTATTTT. This encodes CASSTSGITDTQYF. The rearrangement joins TRBV12-3 or TRBV12-4 to TRBJ2-3; 10 bases are a match to TRBD2. Germline trimming cut 5 bases from V and 3 bases from J; bases unmatched to any gene: 2. The CDR3 is 14 residues long.

J is TRBJ2-3 and V is TRBV5-6, with 8 bases fitting TRBD2. J was trimmed by 5 bases and V by 0 bases; bases with no gene match: 11. This CDR3 contains 17 residues. From germline, CDR1 is SGHDT and CDR2 YYEEEE. The CDR3 reads CASSLVSAGGLKDTQYF. The CDR3, as DNA: TGTGCCAGCAGCTTGGTATCTGCGGGAGGCCTGAAAGATACGCAGTATTTT.

The CDR3 loop is CASSPSRGAGGPQYF. The CDR3 region has the DNA TGTGCCAGCAGTCCCTCTCGAGGAGCGGGAGGGCCTCAGTACTTC. V usage is TRBV27 and J usage is TRBJ2-5; 10 nucleotides align to TRBD2. Trimming cost V 5 bases and J 11 bases; bases outside gene matches: 14. Germline assignment: CDR1 MNHEY and CDR2 SMNVEV (reference sequence). CDR3 size: 15 residues.

This clonotype was picked up many times. V and J are TRBV29-1 and TRBJ2-7, with D tentatively TRBD1 (6 bases). Trimming took 4 bases from V and 0 from J, leaving 13 bases between them. This CDR3 contains 14 residues. Germline assignment: CDR1 SQVTM and CDR2 ANQGSEA. The CDR3 DNA reads TGCAGCGTTGTTTTGCAGGGGAGCTCCTACGAGCAGTACTTC. Its translation: CSVVLQGSSYEQYF.

In this sample, this clonotype turned up many times. The chain links TRBV20-1 to TRBJ2-3; no firm D call. V lost 1 base, J lost 0 bases, and 8 bases lay in between. Per germline, CDR1 DFQATT and CDR2 SNEGSKA (reference sequence). This CDR3 comprises 14 residues. The CDR3 sequence: CSARVPFSTDTQYF. The CDR3 DNA sequence: TGCAGTGCTAGAGTTCCGTTTAGCACAGATACGCAGTATTTT.

At least ten counts were recorded for this clonotype. The chain joins TRBV5-1 to TRBJ2-1; 8 bases line up with TRBD1. The V gene end was trimmed by 3 bases and the J gene end by 6 bases; junction bases not matched to a gene: 5. The V gene's germline CDR1 is SGHRS and CDR2 YFSETQ. The CDR3 totals 14 residues. The CDR3 region is CASSWTGISNEQFF. In DNA form, the CDR3 reads TGCGCCAGCAGCTGGACAGGGATAAGCAATGAGCAGTTCTTC.

This clonotype was seen ten or more times. V gene TRBV29-1 combines with J gene TRBJ1-2; D may be TRBD1 (6 bases). The CDR3 consists of 12 residues. Germline CDR1 is SQVTM and CDR2 is ANQGSEA. Trimming removed 1 base from V and 7 bases from J, with 10 bases in between. As DNA, the CDR3 is TGCAGCGTTGAAGTTACCAGGGGTGGCTACACCTTC. Its translation: CSVEVTRGGYTF.

The table lists this clonotype with many counts. The CDR3 bases are TGCGCCAGCAGCTTGGGGGGCCCACTTTATGGCTACACCTTC. Residues: CASSLGGPLYGYTF. The genes are TRBV5-1 and TRBJ1-2; D is perhaps TRBD1 (5 bases). Germline V gives CDR1 SGHRS, CDR2 YFSETQ. The CDR3 is made up of 14 amino acids. V was pared by 0 bases and J by 5 bases, with 11 bases between. The full variable domain, with the rest looked up from reference TRBV5-1 and TRBJ1-2, is KAGVTQTPRYLIKTRGQQVTLSCSPISGHRSVSWYQQTPGQGLQFLFEYFSETQRNKGNFPGRFSGRQFSNSRSEMNVSTLELGDSALYLCASSLGGPLYGYTFGSGTRLTVV.

This clonotype has a count of ten or more. J is TRBJ1-5 and V is TRBV2; TRBD1 matches at 7 bases. J was trimmed by 6 bases and V by 4 bases; bases with no gene match: 6. Germline V lookup: CDR1 SNHLY, CDR2 FYNNEI. The CDR3 is 14 residues long. The DNA for the CDR3 is TGTGCCAGCAGTGGACAGGGTTTAGGTCAGCCCCAGCATTTT. It codes for CASSGQGLGQPQHF.

This clonotype appeared many times. V gene TRBV7-2 combines with J gene TRBJ2-2; 10 nucleotides agree with TRBD2. Germline V CDR1 and CDR2: SGHTA, FQGNSA. The junction had 16 bases not matched to a gene; V was cut back by 4 bases and J by 5 bases. This CDR3 has 19 residues. DNA of the CDR3: TGTGCCAGCAGCTCCGTCTCTAGCGGGAGCAGAGGAAGGACCGGGGAGCTGTTTTTT. Amino acid sequence: CASSSVSSGSRGRTGELFF.

The J gene is TRBJ2-2, the V gene TRBV29-1, with D unresolved. Looked up from germline, CDR1 is SQVTM and CDR2 is ANQGSEA. CDR3 length: 13 residues. V was clipped by 5 bases and J by 2 bases, with 9 bases between them. Here the CDR3 DNA reads TGCAGCGTTCCGACCGCTAACACCGGGGAGCTGTTTTTT. Residues: CSVPTANTGELFF.

This clonotype was found many times. The rearrangement uses TRBV29-1 and TRBJ2-1; 14 nucleotides align to TRBD2. Looked up from germline, CDR1 is SQVTM and CDR2 is ANQGSEA. The CDR3 contains 15 residues. The CDR3 loop reads CSAGLAGGIVDEQFF. The DNA for the CDR3 is TGCAGTGCCGGACTAGCGGGAGGAATTGTCGATGAGCAGTTCTTC.

The gene calls are TRBV24-1 and TRBJ2-7; TRBD1 is a possible D gene (6 bases). The CDR3 is 12 amino acids. Germline V gene sequence: CDR1 KGHDR, CDR2 SFDVKD. V dropped 12 bases and J dropped 2 bases, with 13 bases sitting between them. The CDR3 DNA is TGTGCCGTCTCTAGGGGGACCTACGAGCAGTACTTC. This encodes CAVSRGTYEQYF.

The CDR3 DNA sequence: TGCAGCGTTGCTCCAGGGTTAGGGGAGACCCAGTACTTC. Its protein product is CSVAPGLGETQYF. J is TRBJ2-5 and V is TRBV29-1, with D tentatively TRBD1 (5 bases). CDR3 length: 13 residues. V shed 4 bases and J shed 5 bases, with 14 bases lying between them. The germline gives CDR1 SQVTM, CDR2 ANQGSEA.

This chain links TRBV20-1 with TRBJ2-3; TRBD2 aligns across 9 bases. V was clipped by 0 bases and J by 2 bases; unmatched bases: 18. The CDR3 spans 20 residues. Germline CDR1 reads DFQATT; CDR2 reads SNEGSKA (reference sequence). CDR3 sequence (DNA): TGCAGTGCTAGAGATTTCCGTCACCAGGAGCGGGAGGAGCACACAGATACGCAGTATTTT. Protein sequence: CSARDFRHQEREEHTDTQYF.

This clonotype was recorded once. The rearrangement links TRBV5-4 to TRBJ2-3; the match to TRBD2 covers 11 bases. This CDR3 contains 16 residues. The V gene end was trimmed by 4 bases and the J gene end by 5 bases; junction bases not matched to a gene: 9. Germline CDR1 reads SGHNT; CDR2 reads YYREEE (reference sequence). The CDR3 DNA is TGTGCCAGCAGCCCTGGTAGCGGGAGGGCCCGAGATACGCAGTATTTT. The encoded protein is CASSPGSGRARDTQYF.

In this sample, this clonotype turned up many times. The CDR3 bases are TGCGCCAGCAGCCCGGGGGTAAAGGGCCTAAACAATGAGCAGTTCTTC. Translating it yields CASSPGVKGLNNEQFF. The V gene is TRBV4-3, the J gene TRBJ2-1; D may be TRBD2 (6 bases). The CDR3 is made up of 16 amino acids. V dropped 4 bases and J dropped 5 bases, with 18 bases sitting between them. Germline values: CDR1 LGHNA, CDR2 YSLEER.

The sample holds many counts of this clonotype. The rearrangement joins TRBV7-2 to TRBJ1-1; D gene uncertain. V was clipped by 6 bases and J by 0 bases, with 8 bases between them. Germline V gene lookup returns CDR1 SGHTA and CDR2 FQGNSA. This CDR3 spans 13 amino acids. The CDR3 loop is CASRSTLNTEAFF. The CDR3 DNA is TGTGCCAGCAGATCCACGTTGAACACTGAAGCTTTCTTT.